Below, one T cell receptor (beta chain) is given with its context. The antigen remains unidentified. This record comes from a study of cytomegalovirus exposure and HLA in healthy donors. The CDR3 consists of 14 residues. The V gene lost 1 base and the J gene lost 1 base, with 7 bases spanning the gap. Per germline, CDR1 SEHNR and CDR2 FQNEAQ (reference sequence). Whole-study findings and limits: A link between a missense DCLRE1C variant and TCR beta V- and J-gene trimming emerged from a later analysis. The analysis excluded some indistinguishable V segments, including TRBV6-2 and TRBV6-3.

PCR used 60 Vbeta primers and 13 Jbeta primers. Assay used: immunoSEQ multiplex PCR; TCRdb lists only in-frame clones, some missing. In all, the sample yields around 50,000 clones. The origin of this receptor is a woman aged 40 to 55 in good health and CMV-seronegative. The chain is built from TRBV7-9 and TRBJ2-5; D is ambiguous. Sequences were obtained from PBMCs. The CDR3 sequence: CASSLVATQETQYF. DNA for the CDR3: TGTGCCAGCAGCTTAGTAGCAACCCAAGAGACCCAGTACTTC.